Shown below are 21 T cell receptor beta chains from a single sample sequenced in a study of OX40 agonist ivuxolimab in advanced cancers. Only in-frame clones appear in the TCRdb table, and some are missing; sequencing was by immunoSEQ multiplex PCR. The table lists tens of thousands of clones, 70% to 80% of them singletons. The sample consisted of CD4+ or CD8+ T cells sorted from blood, taken in a trial of the OX40 agonist ivuxolimab. The receptors stem from an adult with an advanced solid tumor such as melanoma, head and neck, liver or kidney cancer.

In regard to this clone: The germline gene is not matched at one end of the junction; a read error may be the cause. The chain joins TRBV7-2 to TRBJ1-2, with 9 bases identical to TRBD1. CDR1 and CDR2 from the germline V gene are SGHTA and FQGNSA. The CDR3 is 13 amino acids. CDR3 sequence (DNA): TGTGCCAGCAGCTTAGTTGAGACAGGGGGAGTCTCCTTC. This sequence encodes CASSLVETGGVSF.

The chain employs TRBV28 and TRBJ2-7, with 10 bases fitting TRBD1. J gave up 3 bases and V 10 bases, and 3 bases lay outside the gene matches. The CDR3 runs 12 residues. In germline, CDR1 is MDHEN, CDR2 SYDVKM. CDR3 sequence (DNA): TGTGCCACAGGGACAGGGGTCTACGAGCAGTACTTC. Protein product: CATGTGVYEQYF. Drawing the rest from reference TRBV28 and TRBJ2-7, the complete variable domain is DVKVTQSSRYLVKRTGEKVFLECVQDMDHENMFWYRQDPGLGLRLIYFSYDVKMKEKGDIPEGYSVSREKKERFSLILESASTNQTSMYLCATGTGVYEQYFGPGTRLTVT.

Remarks on this clone: It may be a read error: a sequence one base away is much more abundant. This same CDR3 is encoded by further DNA sequences in the sample. The V call is TRBV28, the J call TRBJ1-5, with TRBD1 identical over 10 bases. V gave up 6 bases and J gave up 7 bases; unmatched junction bases: 9. The V gene's germline CDR1 is MDHEN and CDR2 SYDVKM. The CDR3 covers 15 residues. This chain's CDR3 is CASRPSDRGRQPQHF. DNA of the CDR3: TGTGCCAGCAGGCCCTCGGACAGGGGGAGGCAGCCCCAGCATTTT.

CDR3 in DNA: TGTGCCATCAGTGGGGGAGAAAAACTGTTTTTT. This translates into CAISGGEKLFF. The gene calls are TRBV10-3 and TRBJ1-4; no clear D gene. Per germline, CDR1 ENHRY and CDR2 SYGVKD. CDR3 length: 11 amino acids. Trimming shortened V by 4 bases and J by 8 bases, and 5 bases separated the two germline ends.

The chain recombines TRBV4-3 with TRBJ2-2, with D possibly being TRBD1 or TRBD2 (5 bases each). Germline CDR1 is LGHNA and CDR2 is YSLEER. V lost 4 bases and J 0 bases, leaving 9 bases between the germline ends. This CDR3 has 15 residues. CDR3 sequence reads: CASSLGTANTGELFF. The CDR3 region has the DNA TGCGCCAGCAGCCTCGGGACGGCGAACACCGGGGAGCTGTTTTTT.

The genes are TRBV6-1 and TRBJ1-1; TRBD1 might be the D (6 bases). CDR1 MNHNS and CDR2 SASEGT come from the germline V gene. The CDR3 is 15 residues long. With 10 bases removed from V and 2 bases from J, the gap between germline ends came to 20 bases. CDR3 DNA sequence: TGTGCCACAAACCCTCGGACAGTCTTAAACACTGAAGCTTTCTTT. Its translation: CATNPRTVLNTEAFF.

The chain links TRBV4-1 to TRBJ2-5, with TRBD1 as a possible D gene (6 bases). V lost 0 bases and J lost 5, with 13 bases in between. CDR1 and CDR2 (germline): MGHRA, YSYEKL. The CDR3 has 15 residues. CDR3 nucleotide sequence: TGCGCCAGCAGCCAAGACCCGTGGGGGCCGGAGACCCAGTACTTC. Protein product: CASSQDPWGPETQYF.

This sequence joins TRBV4-1 and TRBJ2-1; the match to TRBD2 covers 10 bases. The germline V gene encodes CDR1 MGHRA and CDR2 YSYEKL. Trimming at V came to 0 bases and at J to 13 bases, leaving 3 bases not matched to a gene. This CDR3 is 13 amino acids long. CDR3 protein: CASSQDTSGVQFF. The CDR3 DNA follows: TGCGCCAGCAGCCAAGACACTAGCGGGGTCCAGTTCTTC.

This clone turned up a few times. The rearrangement uses TRBV7-3 and TRBJ1-5; tentatively, D is TRBD1 (5 bases). Germline CDR1 is SGHTA and CDR2 is FQGTGA. Trimming pared 4 bases from V and 4 bases from J, leaving 8 bases between. The CDR3 consists of 13 residues. This CDR3 is CASSSDRNQPQHF. The CDR3 DNA follows: TGTGCCAGCAGCTCCGACAGAAATCAGCCCCAGCATTTT.

This chain connects TRBV2 to TRBJ1-5, with TRBD1 matching over 7 bases. Per germline, CDR1 SNHLY and CDR2 FYNNEI. CDR3 length: 14 amino acids. Trimming at V came to 5 bases and at J to 2 bases, leaving 3 bases not matched to a gene. The CDR3 DNA reads as TGTGCCAGCAGTAGACAGGGCGGCAATCAGCCCCAGCATTTT. Translation gives CASSRQGGNQPQHF.

This chain links TRBV4-3 with TRBJ2-3; TRBD2 matches at 9 bases. The CDR3 has 18 amino acids. V dropped 0 bases and J dropped 6; count of bases not matched to a gene: 13. Germline V gene lookup returns CDR1 LGHNA and CDR2 YSLEER. CDR3 protein: CASSQDRGGGAEGDTQYF. The CDR3 nucleotides read TGCGCCAGCAGCCAAGATCGGGGCGGGGGGGCCGAGGGGGATACGCAGTATTTT.

The rearrangement links TRBV7-2 to TRBJ1-6; no reliable D call. CDR1 is SGHTA and CDR2 is FQGNSA in the germline V gene. V shed 5 bases and J shed 10 bases, with 21 bases lying between them. CDR3 length equals 16 residues. This CDR3 is CASSNFAGVVNSPLHF. The CDR3 bases are TGTGCCAGCAGCAATTTCGCAGGAGTCGTCAACTCACCCCTCCACTTT.

Worth noting for this clone: This same CDR3 is encoded by further DNA sequences in the sample. V is TRBV11-2 and J is TRBJ1-2, with no clear D. Trimming cost V 0 bases and J 8 bases, with 10 bases left between them. The CDR3 spans 13 residues. The germline CDR1 and CDR2 sequences are SGHAT and FQNNGV. The CDR3 DNA reads as TGTGCCAGCAGCTTAGACCCCAGCGGGGGCTACACCTTC. This translates into CASSLDPSGGYTF.

This clone was observed a few times. The V gene is TRBV5-6, the J gene TRBJ2-7; TRBD1 aligns across 8 bases. The CDR3 loop spans 16 amino acids. The germline CDR1 and CDR2 sequences are SGHDT and YYEEEE. J lost 3 bases, V lost 4 bases, and 12 bases had no gene match. For the CDR3, the DNA is TGTGCCAGCAGCCCATTCCCGGGACAGGAGGTCTACGAGCAGTACTTC. Its protein product is CASSPFPGQEVYEQYF.

V and J are TRBV18 and TRBJ1-2; D gene ambiguous. This CDR3 spans 14 amino acids. Germline V gene sequence: CDR1 KGHSH, CDR2 LQKENI. Trimming removed 6 bases at V and 4 bases at J, with 15 bases between. CDR3 sequence: CASSPTASGYGYTF. As DNA, the CDR3 is TGTGCCAGCTCTCCGACCGCTTCGGGCTATGGCTACACCTTC.

The chain carries TRBV2 and TRBJ1-2; D unclear. From germline, CDR1 is SNHLY and CDR2 FYNNEI. The CDR3 loop spans 14 amino acids. Trimming took 2 bases from V and 0 from J, leaving 7 bases between them. The CDR3 coding sequence is TGTGCCAGCAGTGAAAAGTCAGCTAACTATGGCTACACCTTC. As protein: CASSEKSANYGYTF. The variable domain in full, completed from reference TRBV2 and TRBJ1-2, reads EPEVTQTPSHQVTQMGQEVILRCVPISNHLYFYWYRQILGQKVEFLVSFYNNEISEKSEIFDDQFSVERPDGSNFTLKIRSTKLEDSAMYFCASSEKSANYGYTFGSGTRLTVV.

This rearrangement joins TRBV28 to TRBJ2-1; TRBD2 matches 12 bases. The CDR3 totals 18 residues. V gave up 5 bases and J gave up 2 bases; unmatched junction bases: 10. CDR1 is MDHEN and CDR2 is SYDVKM in the germline V gene. CDR3 nucleotide sequence: TGTGCCAGCAGTCCCTTGGGACTAGCGGGTGTTCCCTACAATGAGCAGTTCTTC. Protein: CASSPLGLAGVPYNEQFF. The whole variable domain, filled in from reference TRBV28 and TRBJ2-1, reads DVKVTQSSRYLVKRTGEKVFLECVQDMDHENMFWYRQDPGLGLRLIYFSYDVKMKEKGDIPEGYSVSREKKERFSLILESASTNQTSMYLCASSPLGLAGVPYNEQFFGPGTRLTVL.

The chain is built from TRBV6-5 and TRBJ2-7; TRBD1 aligns across 9 bases. CDR1 is MNHEY, CDR2 SVGAGI, per germline. The CDR3 has 15 amino acids. J was trimmed by 7 bases and V by 8 bases; bases with no gene match: 15. The CDR3 loop reads CASGHWGTGSMEQYF. The CDR3 coding sequence is TGTGCCAGCGGACACTGGGGGACAGGGTCCATGGAGCAGTACTTC.

This chain connects TRBV6-1 to TRBJ2-5; TRBD1 matches 8 bases. Trimming removed 5 bases from V and 2 bases from J; junction bases left unmatched: 4. The CDR3 has 14 amino acids. CDR1 and CDR2 from the germline V gene are MNHNS and SASEGT. CDR3 in amino acids: CASSKNRGQETQYF. DNA of the CDR3: TGTGCCAGCAGTAAGAACAGGGGGCAAGAGACCCAGTACTTC.

The chain joins TRBV5-1 to TRBJ1-3; maybe TRBD1 (6 bases). The CDR3 spans 15 residues. Trimming took off 0 bases at V and 0 bases at J, with 7 bases between the two ends. CDR1 and CDR2 from the germline V gene are SGHRS and YFSETQ. CDR3 sequence reads: CASSLDRASGNTIYF. As DNA, the CDR3 is TGCGCCAGCAGCTTGGACAGGGCCTCTGGAAACACCATATATTTT. The variable domain in full, completed from reference TRBV5-1 and TRBJ1-3, reads KAGVTQTPRYLIKTRGQQVTLSCSPISGHRSVSWYQQTPGQGLQFLFEYFSETQRNKGNFPGRFSGRQFSNSRSEMNVSTLELGDSALYLCASSLDRASGNTIYFGEGSWLTVV.

This clone has a single count. This chain links TRBV9 with TRBJ2-5, with D unresolved. Looked up from germline, CDR1 is SGDLS and CDR2 is YYNGEE. V lost 0 bases and J lost 2, with 8 bases in between. This CDR3 spans 14 amino acids. The CDR3 reads CASSVDVGQETQYF. CDR3 bases: TGTGCCAGCAGCGTAGACGTGGGTCAAGAGACCCAGTACTTC.